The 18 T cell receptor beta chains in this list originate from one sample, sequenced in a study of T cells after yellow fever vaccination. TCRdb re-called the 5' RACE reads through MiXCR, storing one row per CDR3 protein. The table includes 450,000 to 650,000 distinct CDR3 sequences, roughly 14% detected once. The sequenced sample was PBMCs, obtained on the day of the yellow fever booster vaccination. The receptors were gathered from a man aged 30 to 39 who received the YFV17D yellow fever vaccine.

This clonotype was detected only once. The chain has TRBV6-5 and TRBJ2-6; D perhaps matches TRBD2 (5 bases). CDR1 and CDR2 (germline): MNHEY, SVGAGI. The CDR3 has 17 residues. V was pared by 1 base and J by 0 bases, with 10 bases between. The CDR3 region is CASSYFSRGSGANVLTF. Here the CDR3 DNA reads TGTGCCAGCAGTTACTTCTCCCGGGGCTCTGGGGCCAACGTCCTGACTTTC.

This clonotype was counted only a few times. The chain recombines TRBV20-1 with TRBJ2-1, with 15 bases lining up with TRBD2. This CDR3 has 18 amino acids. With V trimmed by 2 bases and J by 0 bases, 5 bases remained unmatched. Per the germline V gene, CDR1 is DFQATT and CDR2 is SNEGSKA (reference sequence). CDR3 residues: CSARTGTSGRNSYNEQFF. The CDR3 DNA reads TGCAGTGCTAGAACCGGGACTAGCGGGAGGAACTCCTACAATGAGCAGTTCTTC.

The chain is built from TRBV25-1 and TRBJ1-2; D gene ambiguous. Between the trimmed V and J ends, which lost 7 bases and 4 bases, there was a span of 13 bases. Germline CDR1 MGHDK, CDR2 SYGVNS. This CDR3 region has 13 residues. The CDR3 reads CASMPSRSYGYTF. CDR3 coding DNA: TGTGCCAGCATGCCGAGTCGGAGCTATGGCTACACCTTC.

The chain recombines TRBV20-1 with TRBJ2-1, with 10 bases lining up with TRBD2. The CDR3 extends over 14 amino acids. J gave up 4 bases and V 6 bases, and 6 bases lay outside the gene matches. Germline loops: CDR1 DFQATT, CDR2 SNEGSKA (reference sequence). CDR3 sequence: CSASSGSVYNEQFF. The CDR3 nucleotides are TGCAGTGCCTCTAGCGGGAGTGTTTACAATGAGCAGTTCTTC.

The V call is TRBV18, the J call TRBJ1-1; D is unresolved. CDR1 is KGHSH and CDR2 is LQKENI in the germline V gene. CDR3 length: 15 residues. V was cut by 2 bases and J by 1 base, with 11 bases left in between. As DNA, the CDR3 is TGTGCCAGCTCACCATCTACAAACCGGAACACTGAAGCTTTCTTT. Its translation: CASSPSTNRNTEAFF.

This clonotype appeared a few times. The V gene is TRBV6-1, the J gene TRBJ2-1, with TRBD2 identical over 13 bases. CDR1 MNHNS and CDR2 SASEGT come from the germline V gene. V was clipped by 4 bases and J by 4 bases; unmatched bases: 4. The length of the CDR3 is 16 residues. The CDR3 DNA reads TGTGCCAGCAGTGCCCGGACTAGCGGGGGTTACAATGAGCAGTTCTTC. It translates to CASSARTSGGYNEQFF.

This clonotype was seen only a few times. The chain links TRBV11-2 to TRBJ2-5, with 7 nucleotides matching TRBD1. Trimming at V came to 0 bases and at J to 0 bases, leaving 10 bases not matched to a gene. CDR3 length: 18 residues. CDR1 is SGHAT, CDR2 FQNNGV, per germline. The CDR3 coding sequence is TGTGCCAGCAGCTTAGATCGATTCGGGACAGCTCACCAAGAGACCCAGTACTTC. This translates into CASSLDRFGTAHQETQYF.

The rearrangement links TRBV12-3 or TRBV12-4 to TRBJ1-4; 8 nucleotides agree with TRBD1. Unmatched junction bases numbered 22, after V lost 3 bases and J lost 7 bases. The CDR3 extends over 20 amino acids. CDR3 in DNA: TGTGCCAGCAGTTTTCCTAGGACAGGGCCGGGCGAAGGTGAGGGTGAAAAACTGTTTTTT. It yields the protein CASSFPRTGPGEGEGEKLFF.

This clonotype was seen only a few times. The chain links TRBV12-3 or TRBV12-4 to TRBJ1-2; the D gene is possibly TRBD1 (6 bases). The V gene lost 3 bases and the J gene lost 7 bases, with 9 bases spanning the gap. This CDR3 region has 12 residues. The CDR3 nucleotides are TGTGCCAGCAGTTTCACCAGGGGTGGCTACACCTTC. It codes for CASSFTRGGYTF.

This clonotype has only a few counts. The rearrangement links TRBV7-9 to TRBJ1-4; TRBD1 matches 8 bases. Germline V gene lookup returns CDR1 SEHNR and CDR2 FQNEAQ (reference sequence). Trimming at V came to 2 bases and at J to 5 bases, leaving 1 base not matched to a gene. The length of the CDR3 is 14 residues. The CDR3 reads CASSLNRGNEKLFF. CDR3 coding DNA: TGTGCCAGCAGCTTAAACAGGGGGAATGAAAAACTGTTTTTT.

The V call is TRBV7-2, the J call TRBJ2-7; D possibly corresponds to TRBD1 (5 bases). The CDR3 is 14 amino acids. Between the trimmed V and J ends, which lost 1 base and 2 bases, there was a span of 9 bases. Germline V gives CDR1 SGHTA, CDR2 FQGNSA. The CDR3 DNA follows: TGTGCCAGCAGCTTAGGCCCAGGGACCTACGAGCAGTACTTC. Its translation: CASSLGPGTYEQYF.

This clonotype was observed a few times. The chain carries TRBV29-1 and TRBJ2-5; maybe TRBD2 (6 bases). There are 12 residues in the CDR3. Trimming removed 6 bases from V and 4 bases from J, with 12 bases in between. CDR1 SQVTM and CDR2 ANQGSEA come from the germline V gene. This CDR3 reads CSVRDFSETQYF. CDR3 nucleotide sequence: TGCAGCGTAAGGGACTTTTCAGAGACCCAGTACTTC.

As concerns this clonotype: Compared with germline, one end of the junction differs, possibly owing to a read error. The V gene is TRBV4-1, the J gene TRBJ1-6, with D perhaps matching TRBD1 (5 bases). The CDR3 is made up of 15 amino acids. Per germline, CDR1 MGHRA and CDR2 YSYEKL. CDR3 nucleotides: TGCGCTAGCAGCCATGATAGGGGCTCAATTTCACCCCTCCACTTT. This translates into CASSHDRGSISPLHF.

CDR3 bases: TGTGCCAGCAGTTACCAATGGCCCTACAATGAGCAGTTCTTC. Its protein product is CASSYQWPYNEQFF. V gene TRBV6-2 or TRBV6-3 combines with J gene TRBJ2-1; D not certain. The V end was cut by 2 bases, the J end by 2 bases, with 7 bases between. The CDR3 is made up of 14 amino acids. The V gene's germline CDR1 is MNHEY and CDR2 SVGEGT.

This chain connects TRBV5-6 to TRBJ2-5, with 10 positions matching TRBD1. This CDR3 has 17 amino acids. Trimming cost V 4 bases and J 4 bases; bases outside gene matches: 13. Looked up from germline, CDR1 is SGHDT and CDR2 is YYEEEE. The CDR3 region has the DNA TGTGCCAGCAGCCTGGGGGACAGGGGACCCGATGGAGAGACCCAGTACTTC. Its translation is CASSLGDRGPDGETQYF.

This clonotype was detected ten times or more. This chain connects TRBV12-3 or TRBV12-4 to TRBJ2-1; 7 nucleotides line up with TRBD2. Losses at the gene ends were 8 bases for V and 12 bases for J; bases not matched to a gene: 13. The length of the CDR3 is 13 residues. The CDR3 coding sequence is TGTGCCAGCGTTGGGCTAGCGGAACTGTCGCAGTTCTTC. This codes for CASVGLAELSQFF.

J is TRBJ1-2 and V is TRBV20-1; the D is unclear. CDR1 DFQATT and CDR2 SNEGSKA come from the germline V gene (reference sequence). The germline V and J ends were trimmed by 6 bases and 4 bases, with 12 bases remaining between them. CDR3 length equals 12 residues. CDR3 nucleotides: TGCAGTGCCGGGGATATCCTCTATGGCTACACCTTC. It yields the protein CSAGDILYGYTF.

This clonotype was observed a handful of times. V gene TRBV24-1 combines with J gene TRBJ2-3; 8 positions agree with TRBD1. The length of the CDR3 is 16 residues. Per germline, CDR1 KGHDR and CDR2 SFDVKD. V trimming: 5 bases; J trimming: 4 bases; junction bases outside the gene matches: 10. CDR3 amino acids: CATSARQGHSADTQYF. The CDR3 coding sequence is TGTGCCACCAGTGCGCGACAGGGGCATTCCGCAGATACGCAGTATTTT.